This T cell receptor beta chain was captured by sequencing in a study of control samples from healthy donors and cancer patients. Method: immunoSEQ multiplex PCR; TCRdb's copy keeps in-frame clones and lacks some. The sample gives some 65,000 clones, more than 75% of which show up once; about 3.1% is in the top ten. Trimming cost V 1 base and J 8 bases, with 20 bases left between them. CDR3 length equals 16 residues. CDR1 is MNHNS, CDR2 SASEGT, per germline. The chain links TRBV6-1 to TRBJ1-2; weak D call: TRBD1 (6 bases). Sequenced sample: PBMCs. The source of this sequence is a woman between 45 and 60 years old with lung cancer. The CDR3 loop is CASSEGGGGSARGYTF. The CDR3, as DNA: TGTGCCAGCAGTGAAGGGGGGGGCGGCAGCGCCCGGGGCTACACCTTC.